This T cell receptor beta chain is drawn from a study of shared clonotypes between healthy human individuals. Study-wide background: In total, the donors were two women and a few men aged 18 to 49.

Broader study findings: It was only blood that was sampled, and tissue repertoires likely differ.

Between the trimmed V and J ends, which lost 0 bases and 3 bases, there was a span of 12 bases. Germline assignment: CDR1 SGHDT and CDR2 YYEEEE. The CDR3 totals 16 residues. This table comes from immunoSEQ multiplex PCR, and its TCRdb copy is limited to in-frame clones, with some not included. Of more than 850,000 clones in the sample, around 78% were seen once. Of note for this clone: Its antigen is unidentified.

The sequence was obtained from a man aged 18 to 29 in good health. Some clones in this sample may be carry-over from other donors' samples. The specimen sequenced was memory CD4+ T cells from PBMCs. Specified subset: CD45RA-negative fraction. V usage is TRBV5-6 and J usage is TRBJ2-2, with D perhaps matching TRBD1 (6 bases). CDR3 DNA sequence: TGTGCCAGCAGCTTGGGACCGGCAGGGGACACCGGGGAGCTGTTTTTT. It encodes CASSLGPAGDTGELFF.